This entry lists 7 T cell receptor beta chains sequenced from one sample in a study of cytomegalovirus exposure and HLA in healthy donors. Use of 60 Vbeta and 13 Jbeta primers characterized the PCR. Clones were sequenced by immunoSEQ multiplex PCR, and TCRdb holds only the in-frame ones, with some missing. This table has tens of thousands of clones, 85% to 95% appearing once. The specimen was PBMCs. All receptors derive from a woman aged 18 to 35 in good health and CMV-seronegative.

The chain employs TRBV19 and TRBJ2-3; 9 positions agree with TRBD2. Trimming took 5 bases from V and 10 from J; bases not matched to a gene: 10. From germline, CDR1 is LNHDA and CDR2 SQIVND (reference sequence). This CDR3 is 14 amino acids long. CDR3 nucleotides: TGTGCCAGTAGTTCGTCTAGCGGGGCTTCTCCGCAGTATTTT. Translation gives CASSSSSGASPQYF.

The chain has TRBV2 and TRBJ2-5, with 8 bases matching TRBD2. The DNA end is more similar to TRBJ2-7, so the J call may be wrong. The CDR3 is 13 residues long. CDR1 is SNHLY, CDR2 FYNNEI, per germline. The CDR3 DNA sequence: TGTGCCAGCAGACTAGCGGATAGCTACGAGCAGTACTTC. This gives the protein CASRLADSYEQYF.

The chain employs TRBV6-1 and TRBJ1-2; 7 bases match TRBD1. The CDR3 sequence is 13 residues long. Germline V gene lookup returns CDR1 MNHNS and CDR2 SASEGT. The ends lost 6 bases at V and 3 bases at J; junction bases unmatched: 4. The CDR3 DNA follows: TGTGCCAGCAGGGAAACAGGGGACTATGGCTACACCTTC. Translating gives CASRETGDYGYTF.

The rearrangement joins TRBV7-2 to TRBJ2-3, with a possible D match to TRBD2 (5 bases). V lost 5 bases and J 5 bases, leaving 11 bases between the germline ends. The CDR3 totals 13 residues. CDR1 is SGHTA and CDR2 is FQGNSA in the germline V gene. The CDR3 DNA sequence: TGTGCCAGCAGCGTCGGGGTTGGAGATACGCAGTATTTT. Translation gives CASSVGVGDTQYF.

About this clone: Relative to the germline gene, one junction end is altered; a read error may explain this. The chain has TRBV7-9 and TRBJ2-3, with TRBD1 matching over 7 bases. CDR3 length: 16 amino acids. The germline CDR1 and CDR2 sequences are SEHNR and FQNEAQ (reference sequence). This CDR3 is CSSSPTPGQNTDTQYF. CDR3 coding DNA: TGTTCCAGCAGCCCGACTCCGGGACAGAACACAGATACGCAGTATTTT.

This rearrangement joins TRBV5-1 to TRBJ2-3; TRBD1 matches 9 bases. The CDR3 sequence is 14 residues long. Germline CDR1 is SGHRS and CDR2 is YFSETQ. The J segment lost 3 bases and the V segment lost 3 bases, leaving 2 bases of the junction unmatched. Here the CDR3 DNA reads TGCGCCAGCAGCTCTGGACAGGGGACAGATACGCAGTATTTT. Protein: CASSSGQGTDTQYF.

This clone appeared once. One end of the junction is discordant with germline, which a read error may explain. The CDR3 nucleotides read TGTTCCAGCAGTCACACGTCGCCAGTACCATCCTACGAGCAGTACTTC. As protein: CSSSHTSPVPSYEQYF. The V gene is TRBV7-9, the J gene TRBJ2-7; D call uncertain. CDR1 and CDR2 (germline): SEHNR, FQNEAQ (reference sequence). The CDR3 totals 16 residues.